This T cell receptor beta chain was obtained from a study of tumor and adjacent non-tumor tissue in lung cancer. About the research overall: Stage I to III disease affected some 11 men and roughly five women aged roughly 30 to 80.

The germline V gene has CDR1 SGHRS and CDR2 YFSETQ. V was shortened by 4 bases and J by 4 bases, with 17 bases between the two germline ends. CDR3 length: 15 residues. TCRbeta libraries were built with three rounds of nested PCR, modified from ARM-PCR. One entry per CDR3 protein, called by TCRdb with MiXCR from the multiplex PCR reads. The data contain tens of thousands of distinct CDR3 sequences, approximately 72% of them singletons. The template was RNA from unsorted bulk tissue. This chain uses TRBV5-1 with TRBJ2-5; D unresolved. This sequence originates from a woman aged 40 to 50 with non-small cell lung cancer. Source material: lung tumor tissue. The chain's CDR3 is CASSTGLLERETQYF. The CDR3 DNA sequence: TGCGCCAGCAGCACCGGGCTCCTAGAGCGAGAGACCCAGTACTTC.